This T cell receptor (beta chain) was profiled in a study of T cell repertoires in cytomegalovirus infection. A single record per CDR3 protein comes from TCRdb applying MiXCR to the reads. Of some 120,000 distinct CDR3 sequences listed, about 9.5% are singletons. Note on this clonotype: Its antigen is still unknown.

Germline CDR1 SQVTM, CDR2 ANQGSEA. The junction had 10 bases not matched to a gene; V was cut back by 8 bases and J by 4 bases. The CDR3 runs 14 residues. This clonotype was sampled from a human donor in good health (CMV status not recorded). Some clones in this sample may be carry-over from other donors' samples. Sequenced: PBMCs, sequenced either directly or after in vitro stimulation (not recorded which). This chain links TRBV29-1 with TRBJ2-5, with 10 positions matching TRBD1. CDR3 DNA sequence: TGCAGCTCCATGCCAGGACAGGGGGGAGAGACCCAGTACTTC. This sequence encodes CSSMPGQGGETQYF.